These T cell receptor beta chains were read from a single sample in a study of blood T cell repertoires in COVID-19. Measured with immunoSEQ multiplex PCR; TCRdb has only the in-frame clones, and not every one. The sample gives about 180,000 clones, 65% to 90% of which show up once; over 7.5% is in the top ten. Sequenced input: peripheral blood. The receptors come from a man between 45 and 60 years old with active or convalescent COVID-19. Both conserved end residues are part of each CDR3. Each record gives: clone size, J gene, D gene, CDR3 length, V gene, CDR3 DNA, CDR3 protein. The D gene is left open where the match is weak. Some rows have no size entry. The others give once, few or many, or a class for an expanded clone.

clone_size: NA
j_call: TRBJ1-1
d_call: TRBD1
cdr3_length: 13
v_call: TRBV7-3
cdr3_nt: TGTGCCAGCAGAAAAACAGGGGGCACTGAAGCTTTCTTT
cdr3_aa: CASRKTGGTEAFF

clone_size: NA
j_call: TRBJ2-6
d_call: TRBD1
cdr3_length: 20
v_call: TRBV6-2/TRBV6-3
cdr3_nt: TGTGCCAGCAGTTACCCCGGGACAGAAGTACTCCTCTCTGGGGCCAACGTCCTGACTTTC
cdr3_aa: CASSYPGTEVLLSGANVLTF

clone_size: NA
j_call: TRBJ1-1
d_call: NA
cdr3_length: 14
v_call: TRBV7-2
cdr3_nt: TGTGCCAGCAGCATGGGACATCAGAACACTGAAGCTTTCTTT
cdr3_aa: CASSMGHQNTEAFF

clone_size: NA
j_call: TRBJ2-5
d_call: TRBD2
cdr3_length: 14
v_call: TRBV11-3
cdr3_nt: TGTGCCAGCAGCTTAGGACTAGCGGGAGAGACCCAGTACTTC
cdr3_aa: CASSLGLAGETQYF

clone_size: NA
j_call: TRBJ2-1
d_call: TRBD2
cdr3_length: 17
v_call: TRBV7-2
cdr3_nt: TGTGCCAGCAGCTTAGTTAACGGGGGGTCAGTCTCTGGTGAGCAGTTCTTC
cdr3_aa: CASSLVNGGSVSGEQFF

clone_size: NA
j_call: TRBJ2-5
d_call: NA
cdr3_length: 16
v_call: TRBV12-2
cdr3_nt: TGTGCAAGTCGCTTAGTAGGTGGGCTGAAAAAAGAGACCCAGTACTTC
cdr3_aa: CASRLVGGLKKETQYF

clone_size: NA
j_call: TRBJ2-7
d_call: NA
cdr3_length: 12
v_call: TRBV29-1
cdr3_nt: TGCAGCGTTGGGACGGGGATCTACGAGCAGTACTTC
cdr3_aa: CSVGTGIYEQYF

clone_size: NA
j_call: TRBJ1-2
d_call: TRBD1
cdr3_length: 14
v_call: TRBV6-6
cdr3_nt: TGTGCCAGCAGTCCGACAGGGTTGGACTATGGCTACACCTTC
cdr3_aa: CASSPTGLDYGYTF

clone_size: NA
j_call: TRBJ2-7
d_call: TRBD1
cdr3_length: 15
v_call: TRBV19
cdr3_nt: TGTGCCAGTAGTGTCGACAGGGGATCCTCCTACGAGCAGTACTTC
cdr3_aa: CASSVDRGSSYEQYF

clone_size: few
j_call: TRBJ2-7
d_call: TRBD2
cdr3_length: 15
v_call: TRBV2
cdr3_nt: TGTGCCAGCAGTCCCCAGCGGGGAAGCTCCTACGAGCAGTACTTC
cdr3_aa: CASSPQRGSSYEQYF

clone_size: NA
j_call: TRBJ1-1
d_call: TRBD1
cdr3_length: 16
v_call: TRBV4-1
cdr3_nt: TGCGCCAGCAGCCTTGAGACAGGGGGCCTGAACACTGAAGCTTTCTTT
cdr3_aa: CASSLETGGLNTEAFF

clone_size: NA
j_call: TRBJ1-5
d_call: NA
cdr3_length: 15
v_call: TRBV5-6
cdr3_nt: TGTGCCAGCAGCTGGGGGGGACTTAGCAATCAGCCCCAGCATTTT
cdr3_aa: CASSWGGLSNQPQHF

clone_size: NA
j_call: TRBJ2-7
d_call: TRBD1
cdr3_length: 14
v_call: TRBV7-6
cdr3_nt: TGTGCCAGCAGCCCCGGACAGGGTGGAGACGAGCAGTACTTC
cdr3_aa: CASSPGQGGDEQYF

clone_size: few
j_call: TRBJ2-1
d_call: NA
cdr3_length: 13
v_call: TRBV11-2
cdr3_nt: TGTGCCAGCAGCGTGACTATTCCCCATGAGCAGTTCTTC
cdr3_aa: CASSVTIPHEQFF

clone_size: NA
j_call: TRBJ2-1
d_call: NA
cdr3_length: 14
v_call: TRBV5-1
cdr3_nt: TGCGCCAGCAGCTTGAGCCCCGCGGCCAATGAGCAGTTCTTC
cdr3_aa: CASSLSPAANEQFF

clone_size: NA
j_call: TRBJ2-1
d_call: NA
cdr3_length: 13
v_call: TRBV7-2
cdr3_nt: TGTGCCAGCAGCTTCGGGACTTACAATGAGCAGTTCTTC
cdr3_aa: CASSFGTYNEQFF

clone_size: NA
j_call: TRBJ2-1
d_call: TRBD1
cdr3_length: 15
v_call: TRBV24-1
cdr3_nt: TGTGCCACCACCTTGGGACAGGCTAGATACAATGAGCAGTTCTTC
cdr3_aa: CATTLGQARYNEQFF

clone_size: NA
j_call: TRBJ2-1
d_call: NA
cdr3_length: 15
v_call: TRBV19
cdr3_nt: TGTGCCAGTCTCCGGAGAGGCCCGACTTCCAATGAGCAGTTCTTC
cdr3_aa: CASLRRGPTSNEQFF

clone_size: NA
j_call: TRBJ1-5
d_call: NA
cdr3_length: 15
v_call: TRBV9
cdr3_nt: TGTGCCAGCAGCGTAGACGGCGGGCGAAATCAGCCCCAGCATTTT
cdr3_aa: CASSVDGGRNQPQHF

clone_size: NA
j_call: TRBJ2-1
d_call: TRBD2
cdr3_length: 15
v_call: TRBV13
cdr3_nt: TGTGCCAGCAGCTTAGCGGCTAGCGGGAGTGGTGAGCAGTTCTTC
cdr3_aa: CASSLAASGSGEQFF

clone_size: NA
j_call: TRBJ2-1
d_call: TRBD2
cdr3_length: 16
v_call: TRBV4-1
cdr3_nt: TGCGCCAGCAGCCAAGGAACTAGCGGGATACACAATGAGCAGTTCTTC
cdr3_aa: CASSQGTSGIHNEQFF

clone_size: NA
j_call: TRBJ2-7
d_call: TRBD1
cdr3_length: 17
v_call: TRBV2
cdr3_nt: TGTGCCAGCAGCACCGGACAGGGGGCGCCCCCTCCCTACGAGCAGTACTTC
cdr3_aa: CASSTGQGAPPPYEQYF

clone_size: NA
j_call: TRBJ1-2
d_call: TRBD1
cdr3_length: 14
v_call: TRBV5-4
cdr3_nt: TGTGCCAGCAGCTTAGGACAGGCCCTGGGTGGCTACACCTTC
cdr3_aa: CASSLGQALGGYTF

clone_size: NA
j_call: TRBJ2-3
d_call: TRBD2
cdr3_length: 17
v_call: TRBV28
cdr3_nt: TGTGCCAGCAGTTTCGGGACTAGCGGGACTAGCACAGATACGCAGTATTTT
cdr3_aa: CASSFGTSGTSTDTQYF

clone_size: NA
j_call: TRBJ2-5
d_call: TRBD2
cdr3_length: 16
v_call: TRBV3-1/TRBV3-2
cdr3_nt: TGTGCCAGCAGCCAAGTTACAGTCAGCGGGACGGGGACCCAGTACTTC
cdr3_aa: CASSQVTVSGTGTQYF

clone_size: NA
j_call: TRBJ2-3
d_call: TRBD1
cdr3_length: 13
v_call: TRBV7-9
cdr3_nt: TGTGCCAGCAGCCCCACAGGGGGAAGGACGCAGTATTTT
cdr3_aa: CASSPTGGRTQYF

clone_size: NA
j_call: TRBJ1-1
d_call: NA
cdr3_length: 13
v_call: TRBV5-1
cdr3_nt: TGCGCCAGCAGCTTGATAGCGAACACTGAAGCTTTCTTT
cdr3_aa: CASSLIANTEAFF

clone_size: once
j_call: TRBJ1-5
d_call: NA
cdr3_length: 13
v_call: TRBV6-6
cdr3_nt: TGTGCCAGCAGTTCAGATAGCAATCAGCCCCAGCATTTT
cdr3_aa: CASSSDSNQPQHF

clone_size: NA
j_call: TRBJ1-1
d_call: NA
cdr3_length: 13
v_call: TRBV12-3/TRBV12-4
cdr3_nt: TGTGCCAGCCTCGCAGGTTTGAACACTGAAGCTTTCTTT
cdr3_aa: CASLAGLNTEAFF

clone_size: NA
j_call: TRBJ1-1
d_call: NA
cdr3_length: 13
v_call: TRBV11-2
cdr3_nt: TGTGCCAGCAGCCAAAGCGCCAACACTGAAGCTTTCTTT
cdr3_aa: CASSQSANTEAFF

clone_size: NA
j_call: TRBJ2-2
d_call: TRBD1
cdr3_length: 16
v_call: TRBV15
cdr3_nt: TGTGCCACCAGCAGAGCGACAGGGGGTAACACCGGGGAGCTGTTTTTT
cdr3_aa: CATSRATGGNTGELFF

clone_size: NA
j_call: TRBJ1-4
d_call: NA
cdr3_length: 16
v_call: TRBV7-9
cdr3_nt: TGTGCCAGCAGCTTAGGATCAGGGGCCCCTAATGAAAAACTGTTTTTT
cdr3_aa: CASSLGSGAPNEKLFF

clone_size: once
j_call: TRBJ1-3
d_call: NA
cdr3_length: 14
v_call: TRBV6-6
cdr3_nt: TGTGCCAGCAGTCCAGGGGTCTCTGGAAACACCATATATTTT
cdr3_aa: CASSPGVSGNTIYF

clone_size: NA
j_call: TRBJ1-6
d_call: NA
cdr3_length: 14
v_call: TRBV28
cdr3_nt: TGTGCCAGCAGTCCCGGGGACTATAATTCACCCCTCCACTTT
cdr3_aa: CASSPGDYNSPLHF

clone_size: NA
j_call: TRBJ2-3
d_call: TRBD2
cdr3_length: 13
v_call: TRBV7-9
cdr3_nt: TGTGCCAGCAGTTACGGGGGGGCAGATACGCAGTATTTT
cdr3_aa: CASSYGGADTQYF

clone_size: NA
j_call: TRBJ2-1
d_call: TRBD2
cdr3_length: 14
v_call: TRBV14
cdr3_nt: TGTGCCAGCAGCGGGGACTACCCACGCAATGAGCAGTTCTTC
cdr3_aa: CASSGDYPRNEQFF

clone_size: NA
j_call: TRBJ2-1
d_call: NA
cdr3_length: 12
v_call: TRBV10-1
cdr3_nt: TGCGCCAGCAGTGATGTACGGGATGAGCAGTTCTTC
cdr3_aa: CASSDVRDEQFF

clone_size: NA
j_call: TRBJ1-4
d_call: TRBD1
cdr3_length: 14
v_call: TRBV30
cdr3_nt: TGTGCCTGGAGGGGACAGACGATCAATGAAAAACTGTTTTTT
cdr3_aa: CAWRGQTINEKLFF

clone_size: NA
j_call: TRBJ2-7
d_call: NA
cdr3_length: 13
v_call: TRBV18
cdr3_nt: TGTGCCAGCTCACCACGGCAGGGCGGTGAGCAGTACTTC
cdr3_aa: CASSPRQGGEQYF

clone_size: NA
j_call: TRBJ2-2
d_call: NA
cdr3_length: 12
v_call: TRBV3-1/TRBV3-2
cdr3_nt: TGTGCCAGCAGCCAAGCAGTCTCGGAGCTGTTTTTT
cdr3_aa: CASSQAVSELFF

clone_size: NA
j_call: TRBJ1-3
d_call: TRBD1
cdr3_length: 16
v_call: TRBV19
cdr3_nt: TGTGCCAGTAGTGTTGACAGGGGATACTCTGGAAACACCATATATTTT
cdr3_aa: CASSVDRGYSGNTIYF

clone_size: NA
j_call: TRBJ2-7
d_call: NA
cdr3_length: 16
v_call: TRBV4-2
cdr3_nt: TGTGCCAGCAGCCTGAGGACAGACCCGAGCTCCTACGAGCAGTACTTC
cdr3_aa: CASSLRTDPSSYEQYF

clone_size: NA
j_call: TRBJ1-6
d_call: NA
cdr3_length: 16
v_call: TRBV6-1
cdr3_nt: TGTGCCAGCAGTGAAAGTGCAGGGTACTATAATTCACCCCTCCACTTT
cdr3_aa: CASSESAGYYNSPLHF

clone_size: NA
j_call: TRBJ2-1
d_call: NA
cdr3_length: 15
v_call: TRBV5-1
cdr3_nt: TGCGCCAGCAGCTTCCAGGGGCCCTCCTACAATGAGCAGTTCTTC
cdr3_aa: CASSFQGPSYNEQFF

clone_size: NA
j_call: TRBJ1-1
d_call: TRBD1
cdr3_length: 14
v_call: TRBV5-1
cdr3_nt: TGCGCCAGCAGAACTACAGGGGGGAACACTGAAGCTTTCTTT
cdr3_aa: CASRTTGGNTEAFF

clone_size: NA
j_call: TRBJ2-7
d_call: TRBD1
cdr3_length: 11
v_call: TRBV12-3/TRBV12-4
cdr3_nt: TGTGCCAGCGTAACAGGGGGCAAGCAGTACTTC
cdr3_aa: CASVTGGKQYF

clone_size: NA
j_call: TRBJ2-1
d_call: TRBD2
cdr3_length: 15
v_call: TRBV5-4
cdr3_nt: TGTGCCAGCAGCTTTCGGGGGGGTAGTATCAATGAGCAGTTCTTC
cdr3_aa: CASSFRGGSINEQFF

clone_size: NA
j_call: TRBJ1-1
d_call: NA
cdr3_length: 12
v_call: TRBV30
cdr3_nt: TGTGCCTGGATGGGGGGGAGCACTGAAGCTTTCTTT
cdr3_aa: CAWMGGSTEAFF

clone_size: NA
j_call: TRBJ2-7
d_call: TRBD1
cdr3_length: 13
v_call: TRBV12-3/TRBV12-4
cdr3_nt: TGTGCCAGCAAAATCGGACAGGGGTACGAGCAGTACTTC
cdr3_aa: CASKIGQGYEQYF